This T cell receptor (beta chain) was captured in a study of blood T cells in healthy people across ages. For the second PCR, which ran for about 7 to 11 cycles, a sample-barcoded 5' primer and a J-beta primer mix were used. In TCRdb, the 5' RACE reads were re-called with MiXCR into one record per CDR3 protein. Here the sample spans 950,000 to 1,200,000 distinct CDR3 sequences, under 40% being singletons. The CDR3 contains 16 residues. Germline V gene lookup returns CDR1 SGHRS and CDR2 YFSETQ. Unmatched junction bases numbered 6, after V lost 0 bases and J lost 5 bases. The origin of this receptor is a man in his late teens or twenties in good health. Sequenced material: blood. The chain carries TRBV5-1 and TRBJ2-1; 9 nucleotides agree with TRBD1. For the CDR3, the DNA is TGCGCCAGCAGCTTGGCGGGACAGGGAGCGGACAATGAGCAGTTCTTC. Protein: CASSLAGQGADNEQFF.